This T cell receptor beta chain was captured in a study of OX40 agonist ivuxolimab in advanced cancers. Study-level information: As their treatment, patients were administered ivuxolimab, an agonistic anti-OX40 (CD134) antibody. Males comprised 82.7% of the group, whose mean age was about 62 years (range about 20 to 85). General observations from the study: Averaged across samples, CD8+ T cells carried more expanded clones than CD4+ did.

Turning to this clone: Its antigen is unknown.

Sequencing used immunoSEQ multiplex PCR; TCRdb keeps in-frame clones, though not all of them. Among some 41,000 clones listed, more than 75% were seen once. Individuals having autoimmune disease history or systemic immunosuppression were not enrolled. The material was CD4+ or CD8+ T cells sorted from blood, obtained in a trial of the OX40 agonist ivuxolimab. The TCR was taken from an adult with an advanced solid tumor such as melanoma, head and neck, liver or kidney cancer.

CDR3 nucleotides: TGCGCCAGCAGACCCGGGACATTCCAAAGAACACGGGATTCACCCCTCCACTTT. This gives the protein CASRPGTFQRTRDSPLHF. V is TRBV5-1 and J is TRBJ1-6, with D tentatively TRBD1 (6 bases). Germline CDR1 SGHRS, CDR2 YFSETQ. The V gene lost 5 bases and the J gene lost 8 bases, with 26 bases spanning the gap. The CDR3 extends over 18 amino acids.